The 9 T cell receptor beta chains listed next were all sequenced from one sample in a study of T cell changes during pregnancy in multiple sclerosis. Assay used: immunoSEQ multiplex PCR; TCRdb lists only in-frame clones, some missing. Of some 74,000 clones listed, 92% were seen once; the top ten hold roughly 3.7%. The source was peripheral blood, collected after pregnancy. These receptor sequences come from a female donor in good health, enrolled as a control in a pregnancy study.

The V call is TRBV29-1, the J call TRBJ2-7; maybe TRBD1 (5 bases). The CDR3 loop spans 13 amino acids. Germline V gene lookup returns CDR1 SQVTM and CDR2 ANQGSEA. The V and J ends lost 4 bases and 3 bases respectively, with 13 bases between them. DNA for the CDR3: TGCAGCGTTGGGGCAGGGCCTAACTACGAGCAGTACTTC. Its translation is CSVGAGPNYEQYF.

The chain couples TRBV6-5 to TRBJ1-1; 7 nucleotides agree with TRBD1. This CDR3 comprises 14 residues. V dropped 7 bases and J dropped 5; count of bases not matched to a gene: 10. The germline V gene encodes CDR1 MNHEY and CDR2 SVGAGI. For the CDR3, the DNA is TGTGCCAGCACCATCAACAGGGGTGGGACTGAAGCTTTCTTT. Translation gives CASTINRGGTEAFF.

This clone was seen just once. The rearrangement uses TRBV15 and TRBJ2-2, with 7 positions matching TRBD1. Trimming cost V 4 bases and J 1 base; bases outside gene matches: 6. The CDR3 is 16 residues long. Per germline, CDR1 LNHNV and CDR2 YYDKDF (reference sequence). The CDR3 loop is CATSIDRDRNTGELFF. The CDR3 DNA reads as TGTGCCACCAGCATTGACCGGGACAGGAACACCGGGGAGCTGTTTTTT.

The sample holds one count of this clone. This CDR3 is CASSESRDRNSPLHF. DNA of the CDR3: TGTGCCAGCAGTGAATCCCGGGACAGGAATTCACCCCTCCACTTT. V usage is TRBV6-4 and J usage is TRBJ1-6, with 8 bases aligning to TRBD1. This CDR3 is built from 15 residues. The ends lost 3 bases at V and 7 bases at J; junction bases unmatched: 5. Germline V gives CDR1 MRHNA, CDR2 SNTAGT.

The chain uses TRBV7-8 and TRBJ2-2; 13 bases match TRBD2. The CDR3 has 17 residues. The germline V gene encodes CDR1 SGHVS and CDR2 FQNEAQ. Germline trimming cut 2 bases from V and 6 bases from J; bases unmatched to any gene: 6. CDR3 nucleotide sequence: TGTGCCAGCAGCTTACCCAGACTAGCGGGGGGCCCCGGGGAGCTGTTTTTT. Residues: CASSLPRLAGGPGELFF. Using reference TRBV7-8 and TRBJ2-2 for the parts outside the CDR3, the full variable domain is GAGVSQSPRYKVAKRGQDVALRCDPISGHVSLFWYQQALGQGPEFLTYFQNEAQLDKSGLPSDRFFAERPEGSVSTLKIQRTQQEDSAVYLCASSLPRLAGGPGELFFGEGSRLTVL.

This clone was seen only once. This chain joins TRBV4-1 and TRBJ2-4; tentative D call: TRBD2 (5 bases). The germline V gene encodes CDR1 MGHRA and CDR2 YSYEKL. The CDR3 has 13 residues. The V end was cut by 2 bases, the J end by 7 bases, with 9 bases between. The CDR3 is CASSQPDWNIQYF. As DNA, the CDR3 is TGCGCCAGCAGCCAACCGGACTGGAACATTCAGTACTTC.

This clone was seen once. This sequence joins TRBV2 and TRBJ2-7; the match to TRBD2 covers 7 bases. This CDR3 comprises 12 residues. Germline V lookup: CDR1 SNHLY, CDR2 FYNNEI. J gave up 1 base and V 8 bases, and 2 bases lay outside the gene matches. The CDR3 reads CASRGLSYEQYF. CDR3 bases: TGTGCCAGCCGGGGACTATCCTACGAGCAGTACTTC.

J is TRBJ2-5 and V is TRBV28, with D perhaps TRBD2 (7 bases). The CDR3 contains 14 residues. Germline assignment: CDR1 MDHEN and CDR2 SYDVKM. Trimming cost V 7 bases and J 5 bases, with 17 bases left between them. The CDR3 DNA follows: TGTGCCAGCACCCTTCGGGGGGCTTGGGAGACCCAGTACTTC. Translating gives CASTLRGAWETQYF.

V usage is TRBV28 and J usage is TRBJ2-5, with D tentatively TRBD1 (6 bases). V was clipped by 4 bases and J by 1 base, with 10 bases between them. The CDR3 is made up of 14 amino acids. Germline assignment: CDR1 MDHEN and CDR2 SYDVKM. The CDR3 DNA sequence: TGTGCCAGCAGTTCAGGACAGATCCAAGAGACCCAGTACTTC. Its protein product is CASSSGQIQETQYF.